This T cell receptor (beta chain) appears in the sequencing data of a study of blood T cells in healthy people across ages. Study-wide points: Whereas aged donors had fewer naive CD4+ cells, long-lived donors had more of them and higher diversity.

Trimming removed 1 base from V and 8 bases from J; junction bases left unmatched: 5. CDR1 MNHNS and CDR2 SASEGT come from the germline V gene. This CDR3 comprises 14 residues. The second PCR ran roughly 7 to 11 cycles with a sample-barcoded 5' primer and J-beta primers. TCRdb reanalysed the 5' RACE reads using MiXCR and keeps one entry per CDR3 protein. This sample carries more than 700,000 distinct CDR3 sequences, 35% to 50% of them seen once, and the ten largest clones take roughly 18%. On this clonotype: Its antigen is not identified.

Each sample had at least 6 million PBMCs isolated. The chain recombines TRBV6-1 with TRBJ1-2; 9 nucleotides line up with TRBD1. The clonotype was recovered from a man aged 80 or over in good health. Input material: blood. CDR3 coding DNA: TGTGCCAGCAGTGAAGAAGGGACAGGGAAAGGCTACACCTTC. Translation gives CASSEEGTGKGYTF.